These 8 T cell receptor beta chains were all obtained from the same sample, sequenced in a study of blood T cell repertoires in COVID-19. Assay used: immunoSEQ multiplex PCR; TCRdb lists only in-frame clones, some missing. The data show about 370,000 clones, 85% to 90% seen once. Input material: PBMCs or T cells enriched from blood (not recorded which). These receptors were obtained from a man between 18 and 35 years old who had recovered from COVID-19.

The rearrangement uses TRBV29-1 and TRBJ2-7; 10 bases line up with TRBD1. With 3 bases clipped from V and 5 bases from J, the junction kept 4 bases outside the gene matches. CDR3 length: 13 residues. Germline lookup yields CDR1 SQVTM and CDR2 ANQGSEA. Here the CDR3 DNA reads TGCAGCGTTGAGAGACAGGGGGCGAACGAGCAGTACTTC. This codes for CSVERQGANEQYF.

A remark on this clone: The same CDR3 also results from other DNA sequences found in this sample. This chain joins TRBV27 and TRBJ2-7; no reliable D call. The V end was cut by 5 bases, the J end by 1 base, with 3 bases between. CDR3 length equals 11 residues. Germline V lookup: CDR1 MNHEY, CDR2 SMNVEV (reference sequence). The CDR3 DNA sequence: TGTGCCAGCAGTCCTTCCTACGAGCAGTACTTC. Its translation is CASSPSYEQYF.

The rearrangement joins TRBV28 to TRBJ2-1, with a possible D match to TRBD1 (5 bases). V lost 6 bases, J lost 6 bases, and 21 bases lay in between. This CDR3 contains 16 residues. Germline V CDR1 and CDR2: MDHEN, SYDVKM. The CDR3 here is CASRSTMTVSFNEQFF. DNA of the CDR3: TGTGCCAGCAGGTCAACGATGACAGTTTCGTTCAATGAGCAGTTCTTC.

This chain joins TRBV18 and TRBJ1-1, with D possibly matching TRBD1 (6 bases). CDR1 and CDR2 (germline): KGHSH, LQKENI. Trimming removed 3 bases from V and 4 bases from J, with 21 bases in between. CDR3 length: 17 amino acids. Here the CDR3 reads CASSPFLLNRASTEAFF. The CDR3 DNA sequence: TGTGCCAGCTCACCTTTTCTCCTAAACAGGGCTAGCACTGAAGCTTTCTTT.

The J gene is TRBJ1-6, the V gene TRBV5-6; 7 positions agree with TRBD1. V was pared by 3 bases and J by 0 bases, with 9 bases of the junction left unmatched. The germline V gene has CDR1 SGHDT and CDR2 YYEEEE. This CDR3 is 18 amino acids long. The CDR3 DNA reads TGTGCCAGCAGCTCACTGGACAGGTCTAGCTCCTATAATTCACCCCTCCACTTT. It specifies CASSSLDRSSSYNSPLHF.

This clone was seen a handful of times. This rearrangement joins TRBV6-5 to TRBJ1-6; 7 bases line up with TRBD1. The CDR3 is 15 amino acids. Losses at the gene ends were 5 bases for V and 6 bases for J; bases not matched to a gene: 7. Per the germline V gene, CDR1 is MNHEY and CDR2 is SVGAGI. The CDR3 DNA sequence: TGTGCCAGCAGTCGGACAGGAGATCCTAATTCACCCCTCCACTTT. It codes for CASSRTGDPNSPLHF.

The chain uses TRBV10-3 and TRBJ2-1; TRBD2 aligns across 10 bases. Germline CDR1 and CDR2: ENHRY and SYGVKD. The junction had 7 bases not matched to a gene; V was cut back by 6 bases and J by 2 bases. This CDR3 contains 16 residues. The CDR3, as DNA: TGTGCCATCAGGGGAGGGCTAGCGGGGGCCTACAATGAGCAGTTCTTC. Amino acid sequence: CAIRGGLAGAYNEQFF.

The genes are TRBV10-3 and TRBJ2-1; TRBD1 is a possible D gene (5 bases). V lost 8 bases to trimming and J lost 10 bases, with 18 bases between them. This CDR3 contains 13 residues. CDR1 is ENHRY, CDR2 SYGVKD, per germline. The CDR3 region is CAIGSAWGGEQFF. The CDR3 DNA reads TGTGCCATCGGTTCGGCGTGGGGCGGAGAGCAGTTCTTC.